The T cell receptor (beta chain) described here comes from a study of OX40 agonist ivuxolimab in advanced cancers. Study as a whole: Clinicians treated patients with ivuxolimab, an agonistic anti-OX40 (CD134) antibody.

To note about this clone: The antigen is not known.

Some clones are missing from TCRdb's copy, which holds only in-frame ones; the method was immunoSEQ multiplex PCR. Of about 130,000 clones in the sample, around 93% were seen once. Overall study results and limits: Clonal expansion was seen in CD4+ and CD8+ blood T cells by week 6 at 0.1 to 3.0 mg/kg. The 0.1-3.0 mg/kg partial responders had among the lowest clonal expansion.

CDR3 size: 14 residues. The V end lost 2 bases, the J end lost 2 bases, and 10 bases lay between the germline ends. CDR1 is MNHEY, CDR2 SVGAGI, per germline. The TCR originated in an adult with an advanced solid tumor such as melanoma, head and neck, liver or kidney cancer. The sample was CD4+ or CD8+ T cells sorted from blood, taken in a trial of the OX40 agonist ivuxolimab. The V call is TRBV6-5, the J call TRBJ2-7, with D possibly TRBD2 on 5 matching bases. CDR3 nucleotides: TGTGCCAGCAGTTACGGAGTGGGAGCCTACGAGCAGTACTTC. It encodes CASSYGVGAYEQYF.